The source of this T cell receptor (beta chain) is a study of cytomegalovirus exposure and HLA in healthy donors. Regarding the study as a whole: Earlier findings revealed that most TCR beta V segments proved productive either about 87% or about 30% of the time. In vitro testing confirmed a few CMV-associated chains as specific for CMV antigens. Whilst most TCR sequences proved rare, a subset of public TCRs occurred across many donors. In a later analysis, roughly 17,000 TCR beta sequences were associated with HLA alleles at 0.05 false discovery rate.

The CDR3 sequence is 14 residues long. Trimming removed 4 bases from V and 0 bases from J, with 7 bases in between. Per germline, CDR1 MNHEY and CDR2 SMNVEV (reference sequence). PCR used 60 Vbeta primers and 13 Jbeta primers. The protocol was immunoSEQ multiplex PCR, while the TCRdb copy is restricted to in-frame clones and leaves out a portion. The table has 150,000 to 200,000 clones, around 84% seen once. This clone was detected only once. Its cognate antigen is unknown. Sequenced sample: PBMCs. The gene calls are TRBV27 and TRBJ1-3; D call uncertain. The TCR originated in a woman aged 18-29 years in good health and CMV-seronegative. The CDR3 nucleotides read TGTGCCAGCAGTTCGGTGTCCTCTGGAAACACCATATATTTT. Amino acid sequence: CASSSVSSGNTIYF.